Each of the 20 T cell receptor beta chains below was sequenced from the same sample in a study of blood T cell repertoires in COVID-19. The data were produced by immunoSEQ multiplex PCR, yet TCRdb's version contains in-frame clones alone and is incomplete. The sample includes under 250,000 clones, 85% to 90% of them seen just once. The source material was peripheral blood. These receptors were taken from a man aged 30-40 years with COVID-19, enrolled during active disease.

This clone was counted a few times. The chain couples TRBV6-4 to TRBJ2-2; TRBD1 agrees at 9 bases. From germline, CDR1 is MRHNA and CDR2 SNTAGT. The CDR3 is made up of 15 amino acids. With 0 bases clipped from V and 4 bases from J, the junction kept 0 bases outside the gene matches. The CDR3: CASSDSTGGTGELFF. The CDR3 DNA reads TGTGCCAGCAGTGACTCGACAGGGGGCACCGGGGAGCTGTTTTTT.

This clone came up once. The gene calls are TRBV7-2 and TRBJ2-5; 9 nucleotides align to TRBD1. After removal of 1 base from V and 1 base from J, the junction contained 1 base not matched to a gene. This CDR3 is 15 amino acids long. CDR1 SGHTA and CDR2 FQGNSA come from the germline V gene. This CDR3 reads CASSLGTGVQETQYF. CDR3 in DNA: TGTGCCAGCAGCTTAGGGACAGGGGTCCAAGAGACCCAGTACTTC.

The rearrangement links TRBV7-9 to TRBJ2-5; 9 bases are a match to TRBD1. Germline assignment: CDR1 SEHNR and CDR2 FQNEAQ (reference sequence). The CDR3 has 18 residues. The V gene end was trimmed by 4 bases and the J gene end by 4 bases; junction bases not matched to a gene: 16. CDR3 protein: CASSSHWGTGMFAETQYF. For the CDR3, the DNA is TGTGCCAGCAGCTCACACTGGGGGACAGGGATGTTCGCAGAGACCCAGTACTTC.

The V and J genes are TRBV11-3 and TRBJ2-2, with 11 bases matching TRBD1. Losses at the gene ends were 6 bases for V and 3 bases for J; bases not matched to a gene: 3. This CDR3 is built from 15 residues. Germline V gives CDR1 SGHNT, CDR2 YENEEA. This CDR3 is CASSRTGGDTGELFF. DNA of the CDR3: TGTGCCAGCAGTCGGACAGGGGGCGACACCGGGGAGCTGTTTTTT.

The chain has TRBV5-6 and TRBJ1-3, with unresolved D. This CDR3 region has 14 residues. The germline V and J ends were trimmed by 1 base and 2 bases, with 7 bases remaining between them. Germline lookup yields CDR1 SGHDT and CDR2 YYEEEE. CDR3 residues: CASSLSGPGNTIYF. The CDR3 DNA reads as TGTGCCAGCAGCTTGTCCGGTCCTGGAAACACCATATATTTT.

The rearrangement joins TRBV4-1 to TRBJ2-4, with 14 positions matching TRBD2. The J segment lost 7 bases and the V segment lost 1 base, leaving 6 bases of the junction unmatched. The CDR3 length is 17 residues. The germline V gene has CDR1 MGHRA and CDR2 YSYEKL. In nucleotides, the CDR3 is TGCGCCAGCAGCCAAGGACTAGCGGGGGGGCCATTGAACATTCAGTACTTC. This sequence encodes CASSQGLAGGPLNIQYF.

V is TRBV11-2 and J is TRBJ1-3, with 10 bases aligning to TRBD1. Trimming at V came to 4 bases and at J to 0 bases, leaving 6 bases not matched to a gene. From germline, CDR1 is SGHAT and CDR2 FQNNGV. CDR3 length: 17 residues. As DNA, the CDR3 is TGTGCCAGCAGCTCCTGGACAGGGGGGAGCTCTGGAAACACCATATATTTT. Amino acid sequence: CASSSWTGGSSGNTIYF.

Only a few counts were recorded for this clone. The chain joins TRBV3-1 (or the pseudogene TRBV3-2) to TRBJ2-7, with 10 bases that match TRBD2. The V and J ends lost 4 bases and 5 bases, in that order; junction bases with no gene match: 5. The CDR3 consists of 14 residues. Germline V lookup: CDR1 LGHDT, CDR2 YNNKEL (reference sequence). The CDR3 reads CASSPSGSPNEQYF. DNA for the CDR3: TGTGCCAGCAGCCCTAGCGGGAGTCCAAACGAGCAGTACTTC.

The J gene is TRBJ1-5, the V gene TRBV6-2 or TRBV6-3, with D perhaps matching TRBD1 (6 bases). CDR3 length: 18 amino acids. Germline CDR1 is MNHEY and CDR2 is SVGEGT. V dropped 0 bases and J dropped 4 bases, with 19 bases sitting between them. Here the CDR3 DNA reads TGTGCCAGCAGTTACTCCTTGCGGGGGCACGTAGATAATCAGCCCCAGCATTTT. It is translated as CASSYSLRGHVDNQPQHF.

The chain recombines TRBV6-6 with TRBJ2-3; a weak D match, TRBD2 (6 bases). V lost 2 bases, J lost 5 bases, and 14 bases lay in between. The CDR3 has 15 residues. The germline gives CDR1 MNHNY, CDR2 SVGAGI (reference sequence). CDR3: CASSYGGLAGDTQYF. The CDR3 coding sequence is TGTGCCAGCAGTTACGGGGGACTGGCCGGAGATACGCAGTATTTT.

V and J are TRBV6-2 or TRBV6-3 and TRBJ2-7; TRBD1 aligns across 9 bases. V was clipped by 0 bases and J by 2 bases; unmatched bases: 8. Germline loops: CDR1 MNHEY, CDR2 SVGEGT. The CDR3 extends over 17 amino acids. CDR3 amino acids: CASSYSDGGQGAYEQYF. CDR3 sequence (DNA): TGTGCCAGCAGTTACTCCGACGGGGGACAGGGCGCCTACGAGCAGTACTTC.

The chain is built from TRBV27 and TRBJ1-1, with TRBD1 as a possible D gene (6 bases). The germline V gene encodes CDR1 MNHEY and CDR2 SMNVEV (reference sequence). Between the trimmed V and J ends, which lost 6 bases and 10 bases, there was a span of 18 bases. The length of the CDR3 is 13 residues. CDR3 bases: TGTGCCAGCAGGGGGCCTACAGGGAGACGAGCTTTCTTT. This gives the protein CASRGPTGRRAFF.

This rearrangement joins TRBV29-1 to TRBJ2-3, with TRBD1 matching over 10 bases. Germline V gene sequence: CDR1 SQVTM, CDR2 ANQGSEA. V shed 8 bases, J shed 0 bases, and the junction held 5 bases outside the gene matches. This CDR3 comprises 14 residues. The CDR3 loop reads CSPWDRGSTDTQYF. As DNA, the CDR3 is TGCAGCCCTTGGGACAGGGGTAGCACAGATACGCAGTATTTT.

V gene TRBV7-3 combines with J gene TRBJ1-2; 7 bases are a match to TRBD1. J gave up 6 bases and V 3 bases, and 4 bases lay outside the gene matches. Germline V CDR1 and CDR2: SGHTA, FQGTGA. There are 13 residues in the CDR3. CDR3 DNA: TGTGCCAGCAGCTTGCGGCAGGGGGATGGCTACACCTTC. This encodes CASSLRQGDGYTF.

The chain carries TRBV28 and TRBJ2-7; a possible D gene is TRBD1 (5 bases). CDR1 is MDHEN, CDR2 SYDVKM, per germline. V shed 3 bases and J shed 3 bases, with 21 bases lying between them. The CDR3 runs to 17 residues. The DNA of the CDR3 is TGTGCCAGCAGTTTTTCTCACTACGGCAGGGAAAGCTACGAGCAGTACTTC. This codes for CASSFSHYGRESYEQYF.

The chain combines TRBV19 with TRBJ1-4; the match to TRBD1 covers 9 bases. This CDR3 spans 13 amino acids. V shed 10 bases, J shed 8 bases, and the junction held 8 bases outside the gene matches. Germline CDR1 is LNHDA and CDR2 is SQIVND (reference sequence). The CDR3 nucleotides read TGTGCCACCGACAGGGGGAAAGGGGAAAAACTGTTTTTT. Amino acids: CATDRGKGEKLFF.

The chain has TRBV14 and TRBJ2-2; TRBD2 is a possible D gene (6 bases). With 4 bases removed from V and 3 bases from J, the gap between germline ends came to 15 bases. Germline CDR1 and CDR2: SGHDN and FVKESK. The CDR3 length is 16 residues. The chain's CDR3 is CASSPSGGVDTGELFF. As DNA, the CDR3 is TGTGCCAGCAGCCCCTCCGGCGGGGTGGACACCGGGGAGCTGTTTTTT.

This chain joins TRBV9 and TRBJ1-1; unclear D gene. CDR1 SGDLS and CDR2 YYNGEE come from the germline V gene. V was clipped by 0 bases and J by 11 bases, with 20 bases between them. This CDR3 has 15 residues. The CDR3 sequence is CASSVETGPGRGAFF. CDR3 nucleotides: TGTGCCAGCAGCGTAGAGACTGGACCGGGAAGAGGCGCTTTCTTT.

This sequence joins TRBV29-1 and TRBJ2-6, with TRBD1 matching 10 bases. The junction had 5 bases not matched to a gene; V was cut back by 6 bases and J by 0 bases. Germline V lookup: CDR1 SQVTM, CDR2 ANQGSEA. The CDR3 is made up of 16 amino acids. CDR3 in amino acids: CSVRGQGTSGANVLTF. DNA of the CDR3: TGCAGCGTCCGGGGACAGGGGACCTCTGGGGCCAACGTCCTGACTTTC.

This chain uses TRBV6-5 with TRBJ2-7; D ambiguous. V lost 7 bases and J lost 2, with 6 bases in between. Germline CDR1 and CDR2: MNHEY and SVGAGI. There are 11 residues in the CDR3. CDR3 amino acids: CASTAAYEQYF. The DNA for the CDR3 is TGTGCCAGCACTGCAGCCTACGAGCAGTACTTC.